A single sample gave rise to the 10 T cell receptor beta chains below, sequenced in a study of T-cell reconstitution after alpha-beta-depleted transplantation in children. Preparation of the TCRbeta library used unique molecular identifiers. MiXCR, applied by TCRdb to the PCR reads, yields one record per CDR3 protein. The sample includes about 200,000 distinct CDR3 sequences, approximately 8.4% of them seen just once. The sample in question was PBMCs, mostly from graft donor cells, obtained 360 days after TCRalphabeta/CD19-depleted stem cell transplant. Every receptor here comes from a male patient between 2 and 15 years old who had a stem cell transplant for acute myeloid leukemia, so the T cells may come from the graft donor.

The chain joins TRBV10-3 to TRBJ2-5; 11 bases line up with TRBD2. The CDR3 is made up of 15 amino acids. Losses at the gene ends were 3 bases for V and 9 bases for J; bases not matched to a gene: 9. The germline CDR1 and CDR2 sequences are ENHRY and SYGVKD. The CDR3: CAISDKTGTSGPQYF. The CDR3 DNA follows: TGTGCCATCAGTGACAAAACCGGGACTAGCGGTCCCCAGTACTTC.

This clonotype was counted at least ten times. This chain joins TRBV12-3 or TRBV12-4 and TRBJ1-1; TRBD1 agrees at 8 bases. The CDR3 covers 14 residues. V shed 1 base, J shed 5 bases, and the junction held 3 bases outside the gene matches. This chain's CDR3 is CASSLGGQVTEAFF. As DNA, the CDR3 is TGTGCCAGCAGTTTAGGGGGACAGGTGACTGAAGCTTTCTTT.

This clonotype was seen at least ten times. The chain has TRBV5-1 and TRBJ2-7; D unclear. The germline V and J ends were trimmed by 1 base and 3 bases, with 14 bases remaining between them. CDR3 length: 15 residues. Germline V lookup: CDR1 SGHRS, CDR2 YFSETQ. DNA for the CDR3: TGCGCCAGCAGCTTGTGGTCCCAGTTCTTCTACGAGCAGTACTTC. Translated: CASSLWSQFFYEQYF.

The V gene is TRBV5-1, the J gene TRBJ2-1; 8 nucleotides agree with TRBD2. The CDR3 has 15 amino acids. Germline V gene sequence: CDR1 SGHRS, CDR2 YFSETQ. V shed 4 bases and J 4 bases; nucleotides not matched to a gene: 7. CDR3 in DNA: TGCGCCAGCAGCCCGGGACTAGAAACGTACAATGAGCAGTTCTTC. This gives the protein CASSPGLETYNEQFF.

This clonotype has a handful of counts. For the CDR3, the DNA is TGTGCCAATCCAGGTAGCCGCGAGCAGTACTTC. Translation gives CANPGSREQYF. The chain couples TRBV24-1 to TRBJ2-7; unclear D gene. Trimming removed 11 bases from V and 6 bases from J, with 13 bases in between. CDR1 and CDR2 (germline): KGHDR, SFDVKD. The CDR3 sequence is 11 residues long.

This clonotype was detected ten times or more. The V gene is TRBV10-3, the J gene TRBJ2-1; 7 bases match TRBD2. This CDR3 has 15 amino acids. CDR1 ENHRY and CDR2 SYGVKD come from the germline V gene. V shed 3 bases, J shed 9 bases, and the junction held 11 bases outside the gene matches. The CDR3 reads CAISDPLAVRVEQFF. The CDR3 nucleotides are TGTGCCATCAGTGACCCCCTAGCGGTTCGTGTTGAGCAGTTCTTC.

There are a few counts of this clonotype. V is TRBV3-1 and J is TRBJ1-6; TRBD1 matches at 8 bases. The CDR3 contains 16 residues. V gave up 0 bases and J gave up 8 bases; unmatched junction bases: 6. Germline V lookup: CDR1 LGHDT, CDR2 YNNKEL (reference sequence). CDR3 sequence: CASSQEAGRGHSPLHF. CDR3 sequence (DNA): TGTGCCAGCAGCCAAGAAGCGGGCAGGGGGCATTCACCCCTCCACTTT.

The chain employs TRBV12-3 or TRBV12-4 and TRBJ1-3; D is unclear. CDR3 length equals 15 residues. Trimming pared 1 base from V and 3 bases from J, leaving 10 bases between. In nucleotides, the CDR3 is TGTGCCAGCAGTTTAGGAGGCTCAGGTGGAAACACCATATATTTT. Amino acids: CASSLGGSGGNTIYF.

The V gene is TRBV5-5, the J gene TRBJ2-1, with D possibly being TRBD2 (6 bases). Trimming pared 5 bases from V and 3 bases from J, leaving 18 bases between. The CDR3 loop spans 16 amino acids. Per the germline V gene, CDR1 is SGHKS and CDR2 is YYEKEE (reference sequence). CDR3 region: CASRLSVATSYNEQFF. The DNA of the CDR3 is TGTGCCAGCAGACTATCAGTAGCGACTAGCTACAATGAGCAGTTCTTC. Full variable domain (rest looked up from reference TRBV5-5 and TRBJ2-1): DAGVTQSPTHLIKTRGQQVTLRCSPISGHKSVSWYQQVLGQGPQFIFQYYEKEERGRGNFPDRFSARQFPNYSSELNVNALLLGDSALYLCASRLSVATSYNEQFFGPGTRLTVL.

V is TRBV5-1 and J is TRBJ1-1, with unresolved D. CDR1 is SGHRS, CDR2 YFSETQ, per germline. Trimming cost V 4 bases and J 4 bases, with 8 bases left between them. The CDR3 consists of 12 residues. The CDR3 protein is CASSDWGTEAFF. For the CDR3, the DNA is TGCGCCAGCAGCGATTGGGGCACTGAAGCTTTCTTT.